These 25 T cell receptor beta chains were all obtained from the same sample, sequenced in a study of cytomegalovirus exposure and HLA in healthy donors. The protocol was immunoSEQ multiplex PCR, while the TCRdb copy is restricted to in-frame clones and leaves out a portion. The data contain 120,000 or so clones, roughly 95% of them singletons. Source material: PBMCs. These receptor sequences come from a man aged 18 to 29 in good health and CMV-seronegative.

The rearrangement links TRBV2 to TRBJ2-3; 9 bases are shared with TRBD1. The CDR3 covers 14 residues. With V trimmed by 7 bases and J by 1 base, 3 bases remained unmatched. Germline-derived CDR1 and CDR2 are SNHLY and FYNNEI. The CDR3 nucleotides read TGTGCCAGCACGAGACAGGGGGGCACAGATACGCAGTATTTT. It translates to CASTRQGGTDTQYF.

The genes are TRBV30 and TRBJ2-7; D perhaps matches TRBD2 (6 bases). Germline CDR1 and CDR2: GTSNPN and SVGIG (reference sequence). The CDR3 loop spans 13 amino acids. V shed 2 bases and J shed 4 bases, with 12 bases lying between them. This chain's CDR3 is CAWSWEEGYEQYF. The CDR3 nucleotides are TGTGCCTGGAGTTGGGAGGAGGGATACGAGCAGTACTTC.

The CDR3, as DNA: TGCGCCAGCAGCCTACTGACGGGTAATGAAAAACTGTTTTTT. Protein product: CASSLLTGNEKLFF. The chain joins TRBV4-3 to TRBJ1-4, with D hard to call. This CDR3 is built from 14 residues. Germline loops: CDR1 LGHNA, CDR2 YSLEER. V was pared by 4 bases and J by 4 bases, with 10 bases between.

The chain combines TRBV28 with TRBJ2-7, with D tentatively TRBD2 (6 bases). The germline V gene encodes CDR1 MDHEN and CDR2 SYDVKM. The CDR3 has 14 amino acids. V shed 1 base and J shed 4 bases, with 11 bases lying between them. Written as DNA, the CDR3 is TGTGCCAGCAGTTTATTTTTAGCGGTATACGAGCAGTACTTC. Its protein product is CASSLFLAVYEQYF.

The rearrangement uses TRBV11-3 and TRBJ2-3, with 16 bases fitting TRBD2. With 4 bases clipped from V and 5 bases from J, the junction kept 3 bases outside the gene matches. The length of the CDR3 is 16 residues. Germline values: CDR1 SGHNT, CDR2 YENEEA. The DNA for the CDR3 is TGTGCCAGCAGCTCCGGGACTAGCGGGAGGGGAGATACGCAGTATTTT. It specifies CASSSGTSGRGDTQYF.

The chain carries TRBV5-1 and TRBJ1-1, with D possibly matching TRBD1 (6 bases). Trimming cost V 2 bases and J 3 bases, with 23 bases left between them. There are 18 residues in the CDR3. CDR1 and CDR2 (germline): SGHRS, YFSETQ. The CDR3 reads CASSFSGRVGALDTEAFF. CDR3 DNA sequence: TGCGCCAGCAGCTTTTCGGGCAGGGTGGGGGCTTTGGACACTGAAGCTTTCTTT.

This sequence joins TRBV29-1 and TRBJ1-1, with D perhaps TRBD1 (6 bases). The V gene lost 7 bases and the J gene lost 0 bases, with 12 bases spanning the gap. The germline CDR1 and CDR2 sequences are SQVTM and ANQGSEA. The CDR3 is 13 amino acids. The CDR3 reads CSALGDMNTEAFF. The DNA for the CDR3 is TGCAGCGCTTTGGGGGACATGAACACTGAAGCTTTCTTT.

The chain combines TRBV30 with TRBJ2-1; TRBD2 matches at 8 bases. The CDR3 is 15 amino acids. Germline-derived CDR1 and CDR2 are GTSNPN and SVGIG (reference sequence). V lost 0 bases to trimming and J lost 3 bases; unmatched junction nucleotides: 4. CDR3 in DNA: TGTGCCTGGAGTGTAGGGACTAGGGTCTACAATGAGCAGTTCTTC. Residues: CAWSVGTRVYNEQFF.

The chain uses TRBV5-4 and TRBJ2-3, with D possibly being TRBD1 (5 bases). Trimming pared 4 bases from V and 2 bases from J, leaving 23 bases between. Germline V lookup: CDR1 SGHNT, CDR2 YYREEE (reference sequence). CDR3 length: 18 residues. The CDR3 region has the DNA TGTGCCAGCAGCCCCTCCGGACAAGCAAGACAAAACACAGATACGCAGTATTTT. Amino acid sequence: CASSPSGQARQNTDTQYF.

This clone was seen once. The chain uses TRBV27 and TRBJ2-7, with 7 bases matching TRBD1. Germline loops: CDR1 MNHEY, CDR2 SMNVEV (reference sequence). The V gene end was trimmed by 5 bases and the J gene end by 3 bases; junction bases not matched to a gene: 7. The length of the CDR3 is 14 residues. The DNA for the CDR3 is TGTGCCAGCAGTCCCGGGACAGTTGGCTACGAGCAGTACTTC. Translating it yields CASSPGTVGYEQYF.

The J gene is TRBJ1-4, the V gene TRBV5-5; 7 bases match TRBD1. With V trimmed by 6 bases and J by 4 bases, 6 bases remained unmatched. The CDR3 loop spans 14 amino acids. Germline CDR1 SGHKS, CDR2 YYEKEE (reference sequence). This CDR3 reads CASTRDSLNEKLFF. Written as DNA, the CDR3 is TGTGCCAGCACCCGGGACAGCCTTAATGAAAAACTGTTTTTT. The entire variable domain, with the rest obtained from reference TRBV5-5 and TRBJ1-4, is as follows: DAGVTQSPTHLIKTRGQQVTLRCSPISGHKSVSWYQQVLGQGPQFIFQYYEKEERGRGNFPDRFSARQFPNYSSELNVNALLLGDSALYLCASTRDSLNEKLFFGSGTQLSVL.

The CDR3 spells CASSTKLNVNQETQYF. CDR3 nucleotides: TGTGCCAGCAGTACAAAACTAAATGTGAATCAAGAGACCCAGTACTTC. The V gene is TRBV28, the J gene TRBJ2-5; the D is unclear. V lost 5 bases to trimming and J lost 2 bases, with 18 bases between them. The CDR3 sequence is 16 residues long. CDR1 and CDR2 from the germline V gene are MDHEN and SYDVKM.

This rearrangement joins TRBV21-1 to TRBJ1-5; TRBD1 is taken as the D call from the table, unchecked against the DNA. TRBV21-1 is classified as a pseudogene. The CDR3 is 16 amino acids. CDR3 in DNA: TGTGCCAGCAGTGGTAGGGGTAAGACAGGGAATCAGCCCCAGCATTTT. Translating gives CASSGRGKTGNQPQHF.

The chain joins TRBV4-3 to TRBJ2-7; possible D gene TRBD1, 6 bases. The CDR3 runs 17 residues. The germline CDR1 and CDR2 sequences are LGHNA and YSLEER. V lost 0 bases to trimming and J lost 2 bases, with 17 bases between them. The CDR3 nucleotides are TGCGCCAGCAGCCAAGATTCAGGGGCGAGTAGCGCCTACGAGCAGTACTTC. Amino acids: CASSQDSGASSAYEQYF.

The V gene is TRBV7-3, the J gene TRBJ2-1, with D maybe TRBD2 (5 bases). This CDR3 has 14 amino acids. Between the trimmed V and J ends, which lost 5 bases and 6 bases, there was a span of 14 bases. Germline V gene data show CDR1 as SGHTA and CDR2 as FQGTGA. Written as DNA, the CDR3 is TGTGCCAGCAGCCCCCGAACTAGTGTCAATGAGCAGTTCTTC. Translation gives CASSPRTSVNEQFF.

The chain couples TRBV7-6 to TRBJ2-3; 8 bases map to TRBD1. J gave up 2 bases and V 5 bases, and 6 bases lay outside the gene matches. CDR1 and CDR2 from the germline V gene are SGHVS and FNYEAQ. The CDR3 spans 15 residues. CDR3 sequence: CASSPGQGNTDTQYF. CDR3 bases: TGTGCCAGCAGCCCCGGACAGGGTAACACAGATACGCAGTATTTT.

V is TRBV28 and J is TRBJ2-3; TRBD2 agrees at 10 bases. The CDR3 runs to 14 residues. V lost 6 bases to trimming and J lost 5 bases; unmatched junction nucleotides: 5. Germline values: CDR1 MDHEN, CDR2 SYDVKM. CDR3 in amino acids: CASSSSGRGDTQYF. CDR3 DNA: TGTGCCAGCAGCTCTAGCGGGAGAGGAGATACGCAGTATTTT. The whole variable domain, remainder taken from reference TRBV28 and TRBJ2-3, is DVKVTQSSRYLVKRTGEKVFLECVQDMDHENMFWYRQDPGLGLRLIYFSYDVKMKEKGDIPEGYSVSREKKERFSLILESASTNQTSMYLCASSSSGRGDTQYFGPGTRLTVL.

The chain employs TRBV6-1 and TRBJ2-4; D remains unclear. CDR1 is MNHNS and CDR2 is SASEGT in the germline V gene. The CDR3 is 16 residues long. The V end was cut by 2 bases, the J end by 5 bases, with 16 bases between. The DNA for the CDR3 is TGTGCCAGCAGTGAAATAGATTGGGCAGGCCAAAACATTCAGTACTTC. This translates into CASSEIDWAGQNIQYF.

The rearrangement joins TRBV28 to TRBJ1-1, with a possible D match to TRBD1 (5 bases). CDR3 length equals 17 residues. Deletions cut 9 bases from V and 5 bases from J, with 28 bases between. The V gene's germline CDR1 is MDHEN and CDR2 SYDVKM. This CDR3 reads CASGSGFSYTPRTEAFF. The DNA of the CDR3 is TGTGCCAGTGGGTCAGGGTTTTCCTACACCCCGAGGACTGAAGCTTTCTTT.

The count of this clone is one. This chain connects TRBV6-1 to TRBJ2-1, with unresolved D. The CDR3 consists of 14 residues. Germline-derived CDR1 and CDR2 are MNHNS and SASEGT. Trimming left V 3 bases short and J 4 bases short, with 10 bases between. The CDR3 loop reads CASSDTVFYNEQFF. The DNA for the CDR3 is TGTGCCAGCAGTGATACAGTCTTTTACAATGAGCAGTTCTTC.

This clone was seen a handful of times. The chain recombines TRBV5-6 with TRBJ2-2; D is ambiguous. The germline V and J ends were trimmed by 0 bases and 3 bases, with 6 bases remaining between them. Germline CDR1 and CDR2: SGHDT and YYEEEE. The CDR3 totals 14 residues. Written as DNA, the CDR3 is TGTGCCAGCAGCTTGGTCCCCGACACCGGGGAGCTGTTTTTT. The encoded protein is CASSLVPDTGELFF.

CDR3 in DNA: TGTGCCAGCAGCCAAGTGGGCAGGGGCAGCGAGACCCAGTACTTC. Amino acids: CASSQVGRGSETQYF. V and J are TRBV4-2 and TRBJ2-5; a weak D match, TRBD1 (6 bases). Trimming stripped 1 base from V and 5 bases from J, with 14 bases between. Germline CDR1 is LGHNA and CDR2 is YNFKEQ. The CDR3 spans 15 residues.

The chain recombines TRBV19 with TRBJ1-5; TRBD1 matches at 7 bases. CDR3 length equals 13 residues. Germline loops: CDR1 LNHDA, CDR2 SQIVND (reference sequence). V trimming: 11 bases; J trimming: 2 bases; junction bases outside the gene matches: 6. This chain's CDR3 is CAGATGGNQPQHF. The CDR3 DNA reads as TGTGCCGGAGCCACAGGGGGCAATCAGCCCCAGCATTTT.

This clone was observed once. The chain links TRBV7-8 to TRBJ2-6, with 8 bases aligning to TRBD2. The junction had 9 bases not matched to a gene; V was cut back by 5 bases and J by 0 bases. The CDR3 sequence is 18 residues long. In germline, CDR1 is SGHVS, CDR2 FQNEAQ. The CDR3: CASSRRGVTDSGANVLTF. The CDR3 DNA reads TGTGCCAGCAGCCGGCGGGGGGTCACGGACTCTGGGGCCAACGTCCTGACTTTC.

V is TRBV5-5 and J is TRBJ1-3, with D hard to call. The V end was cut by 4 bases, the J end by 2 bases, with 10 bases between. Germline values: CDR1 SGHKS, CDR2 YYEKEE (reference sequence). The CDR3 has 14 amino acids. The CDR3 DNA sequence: TGTGCCAGCAGCCTAGACCCGGCTGGAAACACCATATATTTT. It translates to CASSLDPAGNTIYF.